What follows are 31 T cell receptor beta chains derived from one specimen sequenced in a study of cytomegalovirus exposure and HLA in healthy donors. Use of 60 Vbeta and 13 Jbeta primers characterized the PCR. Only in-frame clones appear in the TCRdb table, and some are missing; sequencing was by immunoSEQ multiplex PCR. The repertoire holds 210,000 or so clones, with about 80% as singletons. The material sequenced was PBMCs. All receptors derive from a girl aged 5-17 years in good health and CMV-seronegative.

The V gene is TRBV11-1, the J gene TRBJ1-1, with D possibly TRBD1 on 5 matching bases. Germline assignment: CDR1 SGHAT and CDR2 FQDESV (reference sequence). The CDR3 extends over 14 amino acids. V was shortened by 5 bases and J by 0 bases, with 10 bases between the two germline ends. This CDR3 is CASSTDSMNTEAFF. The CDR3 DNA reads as TGTGCCAGCAGCACCGACAGTATGAACACTGAAGCTTTCTTT. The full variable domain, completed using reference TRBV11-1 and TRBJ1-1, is EAEVAQSPRYKITEKSQAVAFWCDPISGHATLYWYRQILGQGPELLVQFQDESVVDDSQLPKDRFSAERLKGVDSTLKIQPAELGDSAMYLCASSTDSMNTEAFFGQGTRLTVV.

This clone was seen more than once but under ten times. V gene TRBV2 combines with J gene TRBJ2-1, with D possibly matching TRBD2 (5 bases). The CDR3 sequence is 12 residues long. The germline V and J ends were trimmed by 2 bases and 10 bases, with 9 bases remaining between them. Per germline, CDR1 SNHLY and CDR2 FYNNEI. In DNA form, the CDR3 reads TGTGCCAGCAGTGAACCACCGGGAGAGCAGTTCTTC. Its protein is CASSEPPGEQFF.

The CDR3 nucleotides read TGTGCCAGCAGTCCGTCTACAGAGGGGGCCTATGAGCAGTTCTTC. It encodes CASSPSTEGAYEQFF. This sequence joins TRBV28 and TRBJ2-1; 7 nucleotides match TRBD1. Unmatched junction bases numbered 12, after V lost 5 bases and J lost 8 bases. Germline loops: CDR1 MDHEN, CDR2 SYDVKM. CDR3 length: 15 residues.

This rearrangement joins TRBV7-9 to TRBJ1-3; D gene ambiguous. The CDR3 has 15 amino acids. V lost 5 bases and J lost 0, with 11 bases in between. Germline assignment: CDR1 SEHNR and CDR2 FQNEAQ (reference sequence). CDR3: CASSLVWSSGNTIYF. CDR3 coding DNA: TGTGCCAGCAGCCTAGTCTGGAGCTCTGGAAACACCATATATTTT.

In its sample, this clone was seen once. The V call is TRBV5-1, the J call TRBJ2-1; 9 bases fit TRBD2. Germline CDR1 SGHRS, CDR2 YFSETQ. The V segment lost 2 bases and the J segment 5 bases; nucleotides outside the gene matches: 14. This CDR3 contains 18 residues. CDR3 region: CASSLLTAGGINHNEQFF. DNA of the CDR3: TGCGCCAGCAGCTTACTAACAGCGGGGGGCATAAACCACAATGAGCAGTTCTTC.

The CDR3 loop reads CASSFRGAENTEAFF. DNA for the CDR3: TGTGCCAGCTCGTTCAGGGGCGCCGAGAACACTGAAGCTTTCTTT. The V and J genes are TRBV18 and TRBJ1-1; D may be TRBD1 (6 bases). The CDR3 is 15 amino acids. V was pared by 6 bases and J by 1 base, with 15 bases between. Germline V gene sequence: CDR1 KGHSH, CDR2 LQKENI.

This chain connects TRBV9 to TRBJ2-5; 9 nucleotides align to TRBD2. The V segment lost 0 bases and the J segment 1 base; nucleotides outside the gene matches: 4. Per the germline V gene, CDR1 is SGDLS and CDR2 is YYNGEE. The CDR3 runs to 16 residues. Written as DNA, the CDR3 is TGTGCCAGCAGCGTAGTAAGTAGCGGGGGCCAAGAGACCCAGTACTTC. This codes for CASSVVSSGGQETQYF.

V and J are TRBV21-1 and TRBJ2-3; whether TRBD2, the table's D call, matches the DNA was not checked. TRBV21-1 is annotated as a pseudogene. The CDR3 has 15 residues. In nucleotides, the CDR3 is TGTGCCAGCAGCGGGAGGGGGACGGTTTCAGATACGCAGTATTTT. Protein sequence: CASSGRGTVSDTQYF.

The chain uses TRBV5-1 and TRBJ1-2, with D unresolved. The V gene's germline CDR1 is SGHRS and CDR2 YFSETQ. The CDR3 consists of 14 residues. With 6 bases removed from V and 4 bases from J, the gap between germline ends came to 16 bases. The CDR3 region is CASTPTAGSYGYTF. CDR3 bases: TGCGCCAGCACCCCGACCGCGGGGAGCTATGGCTACACCTTC.

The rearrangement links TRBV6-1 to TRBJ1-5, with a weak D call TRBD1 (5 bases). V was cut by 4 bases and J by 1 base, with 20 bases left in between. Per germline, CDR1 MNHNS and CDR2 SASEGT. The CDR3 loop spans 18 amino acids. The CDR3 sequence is CASSARGTASVSNQPQHF. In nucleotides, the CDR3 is TGTGCCAGCAGTGCACGCGGGACGGCCTCCGTGAGCAATCAGCCCCAGCATTTT.

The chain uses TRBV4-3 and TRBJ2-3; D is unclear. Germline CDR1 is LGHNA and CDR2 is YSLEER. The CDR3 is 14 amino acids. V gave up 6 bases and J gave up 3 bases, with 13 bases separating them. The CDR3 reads CASRAEIWTDTQYF. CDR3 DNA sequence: TGCGCCAGCAGGGCGGAGATTTGGACAGATACGCAGTATTTT.

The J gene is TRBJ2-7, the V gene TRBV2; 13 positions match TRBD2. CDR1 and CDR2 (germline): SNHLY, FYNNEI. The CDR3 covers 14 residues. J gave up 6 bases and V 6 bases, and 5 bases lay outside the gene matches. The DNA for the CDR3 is TGTGCCAGCAGCACTAGCGGGAGGGCCTCCGAGCAGTACTTC. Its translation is CASSTSGRASEQYF.

CDR3 loop: CASSGETQYF. The CDR3 DNA sequence: TGTGCCAGCAGCGGAGAGACCCAGTACTTC. The gene calls are TRBV28 and TRBJ2-5; D gene ambiguous. Germline V gives CDR1 MDHEN, CDR2 SYDVKM. Trimming shortened V by 6 bases and J by 4 bases, and 3 bases separated the two germline ends. This CDR3 contains 10 residues.

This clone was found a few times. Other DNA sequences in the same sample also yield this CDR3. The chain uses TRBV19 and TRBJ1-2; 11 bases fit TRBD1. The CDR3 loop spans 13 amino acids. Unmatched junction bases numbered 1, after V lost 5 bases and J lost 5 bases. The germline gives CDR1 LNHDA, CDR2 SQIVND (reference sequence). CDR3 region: CASSRDRGYGYTF. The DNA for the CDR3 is TGTGCCAGTAGTCGGGACAGGGGGTATGGCTACACCTTC.

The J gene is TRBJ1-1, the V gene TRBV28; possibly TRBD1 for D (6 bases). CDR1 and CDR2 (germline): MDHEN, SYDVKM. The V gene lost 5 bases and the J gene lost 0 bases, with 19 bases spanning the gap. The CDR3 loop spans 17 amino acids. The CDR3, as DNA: TGTGCCAGCAGTCTTTGGGGGCAGGGGAACGTGAACACTGAAGCTTTCTTT. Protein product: CASSLWGQGNVNTEAFF. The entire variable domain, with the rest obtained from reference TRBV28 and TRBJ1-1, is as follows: DVKVTQSSRYLVKRTGEKVFLECVQDMDHENMFWYRQDPGLGLRLIYFSYDVKMKEKGDIPEGYSVSREKKERFSLILESASTNQTSMYLCASSLWGQGNVNTEAFFGQGTRLTVV.

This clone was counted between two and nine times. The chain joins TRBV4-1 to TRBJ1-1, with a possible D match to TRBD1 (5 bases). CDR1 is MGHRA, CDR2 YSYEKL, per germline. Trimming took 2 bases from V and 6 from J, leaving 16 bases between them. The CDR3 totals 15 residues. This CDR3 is CASSQRAGGKAEAFF. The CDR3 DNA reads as TGCGCCAGCAGCCAACGCGCCGGGGGGAAGGCTGAAGCTTTCTTT.

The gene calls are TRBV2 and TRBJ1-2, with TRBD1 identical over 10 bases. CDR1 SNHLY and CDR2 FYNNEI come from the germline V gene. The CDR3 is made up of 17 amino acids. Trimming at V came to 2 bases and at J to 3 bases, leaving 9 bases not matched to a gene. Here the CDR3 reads CASSERLGQGLDYGYTF. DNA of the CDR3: TGTGCCAGCAGTGAAAGGTTGGGACAGGGGTTGGACTATGGCTACACCTTC.

The CDR3: CASSYDTNSPLHF. CDR3 bases: TGTGCCAGCAGTTACGACACCAATTCACCCCTCCACTTT. This chain connects TRBV6-5 to TRBJ1-6; D not certain. The CDR3 totals 13 residues. Germline V gene lookup returns CDR1 MNHEY and CDR2 SVGAGI. The V gene lost 2 bases and the J gene lost 7 bases, with 6 bases spanning the gap.

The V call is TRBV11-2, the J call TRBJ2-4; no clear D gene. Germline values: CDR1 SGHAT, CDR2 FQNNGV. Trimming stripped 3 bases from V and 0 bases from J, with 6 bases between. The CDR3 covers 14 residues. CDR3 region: CASSFQLAKNIQYF. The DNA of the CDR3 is TGTGCCAGCAGCTTTCAACTAGCCAAAAACATTCAGTACTTC.

The CDR3 DNA is TGTGCCAGCAGTGAGGCTCAGATCGGGGGGACCGGGACAGGGGGTGGCTACACCTTC. It encodes CASSEAQIGGTGTGGGYTF. The V and J genes are TRBV2 and TRBJ1-2; 11 bases map to TRBD1. Per germline, CDR1 SNHLY and CDR2 FYNNEI. The ends lost 3 bases at V and 7 bases at J; junction bases unmatched: 19. The CDR3 is 19 amino acids.

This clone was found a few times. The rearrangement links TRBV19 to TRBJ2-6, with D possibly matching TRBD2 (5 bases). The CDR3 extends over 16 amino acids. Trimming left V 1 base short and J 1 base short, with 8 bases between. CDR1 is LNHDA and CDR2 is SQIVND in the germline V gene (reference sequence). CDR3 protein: CASSIGWRSGANVLTF. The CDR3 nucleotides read TGTGCCAGTAGTATAGGCTGGAGGTCTGGGGCCAACGTCCTGACTTTC. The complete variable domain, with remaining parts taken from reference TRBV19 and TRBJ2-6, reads DGGITQSPKYLFRKEGQNVTLSCEQNLNHDAMYWYRQDPGQGLRLIYYSQIVNDFQKGDIAEGYSVSREKKESFPLTVTSAQKNPTAFYLCASSIGWRSGANVLTFGAGSRLTVL.

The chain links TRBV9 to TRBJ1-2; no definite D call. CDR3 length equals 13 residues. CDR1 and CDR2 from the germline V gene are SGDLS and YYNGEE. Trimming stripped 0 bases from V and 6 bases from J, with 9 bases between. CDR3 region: CASSVGLTDGYTF. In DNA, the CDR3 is TGTGCCAGCAGCGTAGGACTAACCGATGGCTACACCTTC.

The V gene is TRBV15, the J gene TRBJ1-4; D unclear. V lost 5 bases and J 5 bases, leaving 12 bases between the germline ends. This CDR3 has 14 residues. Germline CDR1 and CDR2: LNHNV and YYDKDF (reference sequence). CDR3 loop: CATSPEGLNEKLFF. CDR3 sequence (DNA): TGTGCCACCAGCCCTGAGGGCCTAAATGAAAAACTGTTTTTT.

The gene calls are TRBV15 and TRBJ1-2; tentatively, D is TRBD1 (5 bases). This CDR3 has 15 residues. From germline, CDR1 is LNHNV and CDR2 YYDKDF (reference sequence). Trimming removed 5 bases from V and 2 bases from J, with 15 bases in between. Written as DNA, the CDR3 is TGTGCCACCAGCCAGGACAAGTACGAAAACTATGGCTACACCTTC. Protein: CATSQDKYENYGYTF.

For the CDR3, the DNA is TGTGCCAGCAGCCAGCACGGGGGGGCATACAATGAGCAGTTCTTC. Amino acids: CASSQHGGAYNEQFF. The chain uses TRBV11-3 and TRBJ2-1, with 8 bases that match TRBD2. The CDR3 is made up of 15 amino acids. Per germline, CDR1 SGHNT and CDR2 YENEEA. Trimming removed 5 bases from V and 4 bases from J; junction bases left unmatched: 7.

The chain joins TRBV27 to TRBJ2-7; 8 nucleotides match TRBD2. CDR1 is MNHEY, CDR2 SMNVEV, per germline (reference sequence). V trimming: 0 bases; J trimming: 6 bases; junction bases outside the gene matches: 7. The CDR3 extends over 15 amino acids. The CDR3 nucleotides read TGTGCCAGCAGTTTATCGCCAGGCGGGGGGCCCGAGCAGTACTTC. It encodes CASSLSPGGGPEQYF.

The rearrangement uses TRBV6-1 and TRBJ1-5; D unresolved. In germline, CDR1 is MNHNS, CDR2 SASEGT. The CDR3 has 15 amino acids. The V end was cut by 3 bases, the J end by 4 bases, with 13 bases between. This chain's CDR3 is CASSEDLWRNQPQHF. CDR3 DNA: TGTGCCAGCAGTGAGGACCTCTGGAGGAATCAGCCCCAGCATTTT.

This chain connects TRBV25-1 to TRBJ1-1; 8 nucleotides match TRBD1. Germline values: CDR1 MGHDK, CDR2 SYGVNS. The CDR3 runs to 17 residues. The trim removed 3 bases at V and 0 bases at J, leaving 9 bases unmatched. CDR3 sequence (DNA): TGTGCCAGCAGTGAGAGACAGGGGAATTCAATGAACACTGAAGCTTTCTTT. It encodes CASSERQGNSMNTEAFF. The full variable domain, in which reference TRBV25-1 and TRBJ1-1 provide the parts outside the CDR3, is EADIYQTPRYLVIGTGKKITLECSQTMGHDKMYWYQQDPGMELHLIHYSYGVNSTEKGDLSSESTVSRIRTEHFPLTLESARPSHTSQYLCASSERQGNSMNTEAFFGQGTRLTVV.

The CDR3 sequence: CASSYFPSGRRGEQYF. The DNA for the CDR3 is TGTGCCAGCAGTTACTTTCCAAGCGGGAGAAGGGGCGAGCAGTACTTC. The chain is built from TRBV6-5 and TRBJ2-7; the match to TRBD2 covers 8 bases. CDR1 is MNHEY, CDR2 SVGAGI, per germline. This CDR3 comprises 16 residues. V was pared by 1 base and J by 6 bases, with 11 bases of the junction left unmatched.

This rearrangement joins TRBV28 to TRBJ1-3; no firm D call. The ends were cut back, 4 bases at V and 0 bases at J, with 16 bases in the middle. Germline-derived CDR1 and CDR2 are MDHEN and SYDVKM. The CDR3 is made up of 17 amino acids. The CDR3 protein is CASSSPLRKSSGNTIYF. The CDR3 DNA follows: TGTGCCAGCAGTTCTCCCCTGAGAAAGAGCTCTGGAAACACCATATATTTT. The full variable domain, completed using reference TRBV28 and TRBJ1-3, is DVKVTQSSRYLVKRTGEKVFLECVQDMDHENMFWYRQDPGLGLRLIYFSYDVKMKEKGDIPEGYSVSREKKERFSLILESASTNQTSMYLCASSSPLRKSSGNTIYFGEGSWLTVV.

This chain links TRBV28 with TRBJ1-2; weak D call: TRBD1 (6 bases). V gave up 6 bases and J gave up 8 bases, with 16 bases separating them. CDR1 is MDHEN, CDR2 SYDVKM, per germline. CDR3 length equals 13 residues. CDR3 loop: CASRPGQISGYTF. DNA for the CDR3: TGTGCCAGCAGGCCGGGACAAATAAGCGGCTACACCTTC.